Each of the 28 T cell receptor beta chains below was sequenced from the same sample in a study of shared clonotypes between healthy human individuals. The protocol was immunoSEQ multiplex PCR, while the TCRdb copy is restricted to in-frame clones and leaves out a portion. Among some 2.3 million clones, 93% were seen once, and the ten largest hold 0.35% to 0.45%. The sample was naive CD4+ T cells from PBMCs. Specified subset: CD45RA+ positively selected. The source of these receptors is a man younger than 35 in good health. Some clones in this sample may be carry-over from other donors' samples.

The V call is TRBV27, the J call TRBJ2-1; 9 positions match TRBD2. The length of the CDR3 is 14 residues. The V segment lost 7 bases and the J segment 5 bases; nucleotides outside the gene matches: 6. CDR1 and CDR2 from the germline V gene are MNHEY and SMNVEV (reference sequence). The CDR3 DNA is TGTGCCAGCACCCGACTAGCGGCAAACAATGAGCAGTTCTTC. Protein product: CASTRLAANNEQFF.

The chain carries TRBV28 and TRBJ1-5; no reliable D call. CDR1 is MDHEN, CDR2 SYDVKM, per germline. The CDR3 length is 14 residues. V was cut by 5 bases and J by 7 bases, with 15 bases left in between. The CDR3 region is CASSPPLSGQPQHF. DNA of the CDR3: TGTGCCAGCAGTCCTCCCCTGAGCGGACAGCCCCAGCATTTT.

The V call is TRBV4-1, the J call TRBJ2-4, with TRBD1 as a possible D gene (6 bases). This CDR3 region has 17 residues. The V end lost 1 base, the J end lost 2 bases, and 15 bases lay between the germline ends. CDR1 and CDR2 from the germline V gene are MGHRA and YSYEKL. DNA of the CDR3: TGCGCCAGCAGCCAAGGAGGGCAGGGGAGCCCCAAAAACATTCAGTACTTC. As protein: CASSQGGQGSPKNIQYF.

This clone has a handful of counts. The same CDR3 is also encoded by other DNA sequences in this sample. The CDR3 sequence is CASSFRDYGYTF. As DNA, the CDR3 is TGTGCCAGCAGTTTCAGGGACTATGGCTACACCTTC. V gene TRBV28 combines with J gene TRBJ1-2; D perhaps matches TRBD1 (5 bases). V gave up 3 bases and J gave up 3 bases, with 5 bases separating them. Germline V gene data show CDR1 as MDHEN and CDR2 as SYDVKM. The CDR3 sequence is 12 residues long.

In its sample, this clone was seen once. CDR3: CASSQVRGSEAFF. Written as DNA, the CDR3 is TGTGCCAGCAGCCAAGTGAGGGGTAGTGAAGCTTTCTTT. V usage is TRBV14 and J usage is TRBJ1-1; D is perhaps TRBD1 (5 bases). Germline V gene sequence: CDR1 SGHDN, CDR2 FVKESK. CDR3 size: 13 residues. Trimming stripped 1 base from V and 7 bases from J, with 10 bases between.

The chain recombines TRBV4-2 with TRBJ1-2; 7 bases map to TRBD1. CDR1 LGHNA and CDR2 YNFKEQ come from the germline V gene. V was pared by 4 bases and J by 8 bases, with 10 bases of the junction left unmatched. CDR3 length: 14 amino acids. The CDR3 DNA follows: TGTGCCAGCAGCCGTTCGCCCGAGGGACAGGGCTACACCTTC. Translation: CASSRSPEGQGYTF.

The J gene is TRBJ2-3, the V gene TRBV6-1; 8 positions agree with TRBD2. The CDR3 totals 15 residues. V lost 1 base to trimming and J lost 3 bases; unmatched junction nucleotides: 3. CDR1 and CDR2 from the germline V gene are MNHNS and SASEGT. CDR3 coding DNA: TGTGCCAGCAGTGAAGTAGCGGGATGGACAGATACGCAGTATTTT. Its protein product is CASSEVAGWTDTQYF.

The CDR3 coding sequence is TGTGCCAGCAGCTTGGTTTCTGGGGACGAGCAGTACTTC. It codes for CASSLVSGDEQYF. This chain connects TRBV5-6 to TRBJ2-7; D remains unclear. Germline V gene sequence: CDR1 SGHDT, CDR2 YYEEEE. V was shortened by 0 bases and J by 5 bases, with 9 bases between the two germline ends. This CDR3 has 13 amino acids.

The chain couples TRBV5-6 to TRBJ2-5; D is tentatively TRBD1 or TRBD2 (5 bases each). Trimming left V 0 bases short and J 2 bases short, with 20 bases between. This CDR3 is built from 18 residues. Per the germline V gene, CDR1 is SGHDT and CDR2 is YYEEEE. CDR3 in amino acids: CASSLGENSRAGQETQYF. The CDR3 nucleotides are TGTGCCAGCAGCTTGGGTGAAAACTCGCGGGCAGGGCAAGAGACCCAGTACTTC.

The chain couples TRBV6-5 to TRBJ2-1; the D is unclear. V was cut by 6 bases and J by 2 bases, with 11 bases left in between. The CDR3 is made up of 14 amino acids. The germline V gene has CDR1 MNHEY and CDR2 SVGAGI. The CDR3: CASRVTRTYNEQFF. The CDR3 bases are TGTGCCAGCAGAGTGACCAGAACCTACAATGAGCAGTTCTTC.

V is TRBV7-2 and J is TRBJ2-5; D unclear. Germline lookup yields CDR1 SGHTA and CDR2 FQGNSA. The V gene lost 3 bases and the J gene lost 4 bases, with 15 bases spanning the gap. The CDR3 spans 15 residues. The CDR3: CASSFYSTVGETQYF. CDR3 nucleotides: TGTGCCAGCAGCTTTTACAGTACGGTCGGAGAGACCCAGTACTTC.

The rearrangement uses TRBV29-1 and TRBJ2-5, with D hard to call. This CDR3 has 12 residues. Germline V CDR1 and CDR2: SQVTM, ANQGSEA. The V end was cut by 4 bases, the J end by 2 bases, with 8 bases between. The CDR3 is CSVGQPQETQYF. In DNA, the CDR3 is TGCAGCGTTGGTCAGCCACAAGAGACCCAGTACTTC.

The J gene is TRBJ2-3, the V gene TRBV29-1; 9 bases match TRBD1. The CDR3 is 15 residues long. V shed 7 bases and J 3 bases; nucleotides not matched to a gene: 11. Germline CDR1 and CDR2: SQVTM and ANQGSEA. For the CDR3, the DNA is TGCAGCGCCGACGGGGGGACAGGGCCAACAGATACGCAGTATTTT. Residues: CSADGGTGPTDTQYF.

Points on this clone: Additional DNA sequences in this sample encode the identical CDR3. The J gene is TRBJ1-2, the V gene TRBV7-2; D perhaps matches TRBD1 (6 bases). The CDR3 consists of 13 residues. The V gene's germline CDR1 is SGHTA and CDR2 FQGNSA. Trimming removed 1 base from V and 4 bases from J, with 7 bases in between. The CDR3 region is CASSLGTVYGYTF. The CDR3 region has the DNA TGTGCCAGCAGCTTAGGGACAGTCTATGGCTACACCTTC.

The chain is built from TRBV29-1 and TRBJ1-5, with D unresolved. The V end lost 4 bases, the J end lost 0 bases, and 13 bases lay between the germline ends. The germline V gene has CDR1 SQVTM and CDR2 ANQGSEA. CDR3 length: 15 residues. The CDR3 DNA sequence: TGCAGCGTTGTCTTTGCAGGAGATAGCAATCAGCCCCAGCATTTT. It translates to CSVVFAGDSNQPQHF.

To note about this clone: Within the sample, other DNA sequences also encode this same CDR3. This CDR3 reads CASTPGQGSSYNEQFF. CDR3 DNA: TGTGCCAGCACCCCCGGACAGGGAAGCTCCTACAATGAGCAGTTCTTC. V gene TRBV28 combines with J gene TRBJ2-1, with 8 nucleotides matching TRBD1. Germline trimming cut 7 bases from V and 0 bases from J; bases unmatched to any gene: 8. This CDR3 has 16 residues. Germline V gene data show CDR1 as MDHEN and CDR2 as SYDVKM.

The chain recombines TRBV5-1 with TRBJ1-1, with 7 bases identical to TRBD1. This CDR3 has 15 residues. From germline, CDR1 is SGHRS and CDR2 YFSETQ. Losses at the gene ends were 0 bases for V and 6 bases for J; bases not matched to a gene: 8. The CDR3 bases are TGCGCCAGCAGCTTGGCCCCGACAGGGTGCCCTGAAGCTTTCTTT. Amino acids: CASSLAPTGCPEAFF.

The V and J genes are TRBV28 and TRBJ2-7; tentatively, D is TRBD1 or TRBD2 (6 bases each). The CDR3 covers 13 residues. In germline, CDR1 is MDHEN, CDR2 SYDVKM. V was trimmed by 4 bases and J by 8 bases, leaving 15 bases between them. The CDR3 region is CASSSAGGQKQYF. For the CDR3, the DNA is TGTGCCAGCAGTTCCGCCGGGGGCCAAAAGCAGTACTTC.

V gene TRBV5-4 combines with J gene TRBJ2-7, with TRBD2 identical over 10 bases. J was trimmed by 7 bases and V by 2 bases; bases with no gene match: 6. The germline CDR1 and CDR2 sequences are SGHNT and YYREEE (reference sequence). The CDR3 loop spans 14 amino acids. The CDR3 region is CASSFWLAGDEQYF. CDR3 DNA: TGTGCCAGCAGCTTCTGGCTAGCGGGAGATGAGCAGTACTTC.

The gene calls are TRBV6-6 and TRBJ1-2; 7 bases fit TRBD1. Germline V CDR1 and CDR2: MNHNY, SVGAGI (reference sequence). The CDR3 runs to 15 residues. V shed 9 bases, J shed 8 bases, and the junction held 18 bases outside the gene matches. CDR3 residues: CASEPGDRVIGGYTF. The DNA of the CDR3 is TGTGCCAGTGAACCCGGGGACAGAGTCATTGGGGGCTACACCTTC.

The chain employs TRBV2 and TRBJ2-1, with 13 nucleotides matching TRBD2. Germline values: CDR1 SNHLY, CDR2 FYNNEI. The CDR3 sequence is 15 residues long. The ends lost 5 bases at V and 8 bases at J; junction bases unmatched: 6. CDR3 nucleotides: TGTGCCAGCAGTATATGGACTAGCGGGGGTGATGAGCAGTTCTTC. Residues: CASSIWTSGGDEQFF.

The DNA of the CDR3 is TGCGCCAGCAGCCAGGGACTAGCGGGATCCAATGAGCAGTTCTTC. Amino acids: CASSQGLAGSNEQFF. The gene calls are TRBV5-1 and TRBJ2-1; 13 positions match TRBD2. This CDR3 comprises 15 residues. J gave up 6 bases and V 4 bases, and 4 bases lay outside the gene matches. Germline CDR1 is SGHRS and CDR2 is YFSETQ.

The CDR3 DNA is TGTGCCAGCAGCCCAAGGACGCGACAAGAGACCCAGTACTTC. The encoded protein is CASSPRTRQETQYF. V gene TRBV7-9 combines with J gene TRBJ2-5; D gene uncertain. Trimming took off 5 bases at V and 2 bases at J, with 12 bases between the two ends. The CDR3 spans 14 residues. In germline, CDR1 is SEHNR, CDR2 FQNEAQ (reference sequence).

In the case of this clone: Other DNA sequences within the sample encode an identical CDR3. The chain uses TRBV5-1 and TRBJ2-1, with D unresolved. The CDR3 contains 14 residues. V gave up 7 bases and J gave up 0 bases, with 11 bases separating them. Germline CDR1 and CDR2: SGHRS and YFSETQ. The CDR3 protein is CASAPGSSYNEQFF. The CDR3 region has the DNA TGCGCCAGCGCCCCGGGTAGCTCCTACAATGAGCAGTTCTTC. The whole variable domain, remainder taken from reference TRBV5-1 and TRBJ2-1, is KAGVTQTPRYLIKTRGQQVTLSCSPISGHRSVSWYQQTPGQGLQFLFEYFSETQRNKGNFPGRFSGRQFSNSRSEMNVSTLELGDSALYLCASAPGSSYNEQFFGPGTRLTVL.

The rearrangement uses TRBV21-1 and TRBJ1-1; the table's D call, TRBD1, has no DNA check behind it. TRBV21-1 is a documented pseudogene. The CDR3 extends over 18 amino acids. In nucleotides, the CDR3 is TGTGCCAGCAGCCGCGGGCGCACGGGACAGCCGATGAACACTGAAGCTTTCTTT. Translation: CASSRGRTGQPMNTEAFF.

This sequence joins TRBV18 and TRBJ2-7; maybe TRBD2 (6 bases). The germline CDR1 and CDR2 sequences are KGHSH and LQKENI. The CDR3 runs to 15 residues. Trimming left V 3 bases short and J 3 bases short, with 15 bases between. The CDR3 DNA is TGTGCCAGCTCACCTGCGGGACCCAATCTCTACGAGCAGTACTTC. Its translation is CASSPAGPNLYEQYF.

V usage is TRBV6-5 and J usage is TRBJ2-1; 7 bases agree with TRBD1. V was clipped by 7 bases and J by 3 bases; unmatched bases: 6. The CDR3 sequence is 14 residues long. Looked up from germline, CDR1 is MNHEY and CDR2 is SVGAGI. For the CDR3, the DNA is TGTGCCAGCAAGGGGCAGGGGGACTACAATGAGCAGTTCTTC. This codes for CASKGQGDYNEQFF.

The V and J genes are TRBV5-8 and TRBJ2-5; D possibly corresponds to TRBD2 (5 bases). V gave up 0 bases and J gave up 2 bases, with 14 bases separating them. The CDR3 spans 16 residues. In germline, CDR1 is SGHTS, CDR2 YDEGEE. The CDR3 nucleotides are TGTGCCAGCAGCTTGGGGCCTTCCGGCGGGCAAGAGACCCAGTACTTC. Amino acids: CASSLGPSGGQETQYF.